Presented here are 5 T cell receptor beta chains from one specimen sequenced in a study of cytomegalovirus exposure and HLA in healthy donors (dated by TCRdb to 2016 to 2017). Library construction relied on the immunoSEQ multiplex PCR assay. For the multiplex PCR, a mixture combining 60 forward primers for TCR Vbeta segments and 13 reverse primers for TCR Jbeta segments was used. As stored in TCRdb, this immuneACCESS dataset retains in-frame rearrangements with V and J assigned. A fraction of the clones does not appear; measured against another copy, unresolved V genes explain less than half of the discrepancy, and the remainder lacks a known reason. The sample records more than 65,000 clones, approximately 80% of which are singletons. The top ten hold about 2.9% of the sample. The sequenced material came from PBMCs. Receptor source: a man aged 40-55 years in good health and CMV-seronegative.

The chain employs TRBV5-4 and TRBJ1-3; no firm D call. The V gene's germline CDR1 is SGHNT and CDR2 YYREEE (reference sequence). The CDR3 is 14 residues long. The germline V and J ends were trimmed by 6 bases and 0 bases, with 10 bases remaining between them. The CDR3 spells CASKPGSSGNTIYF. The CDR3 DNA sequence: TGTGCCAGCAAACCGGGTTCCTCTGGAAACACCATATATTTT.

V usage is TRBV4-1 and J usage is TRBJ2-7; 7 bases are a match to TRBD2. The germline gives CDR1 MGHRA, CDR2 YSYEKL. The V segment lost 4 bases and the J segment 4 bases; nucleotides outside the gene matches: 7. This CDR3 has 14 amino acids. CDR3 sequence reads: CASSPPGGGYEQYF. The CDR3 DNA sequence: TGCGCCAGCAGCCCCCCCGGCGGGGGTTACGAGCAGTACTTC.

This clone was observed a single time. V usage is TRBV4-3 and J usage is TRBJ2-1; TRBD1 might be the D (6 bases). The V end was cut by 2 bases, the J end by 0 bases, with 11 bases between. The length of the CDR3 is 16 residues. Germline V gene sequence: CDR1 LGHNA, CDR2 YSLEER. CDR3 in DNA: TGCGCCAGCAGCCAATCACAGGGCAGCTCCTACAATGAGCAGTTCTTC. It encodes CASSQSQGSSYNEQFF.

This clone was seen just once. The chain combines TRBV5-1 with TRBJ2-4, with a weak D call TRBD2 (5 bases). The length of the CDR3 is 14 residues. The germline V gene has CDR1 SGHRS and CDR2 YFSETQ. V was cut by 0 bases and J by 5 bases, with 9 bases left in between. The CDR3 here is CASSLGEFQNIQYF. CDR3 bases: TGCGCCAGCAGCTTGGGGGAGTTCCAAAACATTCAGTACTTC.

The chain has TRBV19 and TRBJ2-7, with 8 nucleotides matching TRBD1. The CDR3 sequence is 14 residues long. The junction had 4 bases not matched to a gene; V was cut back by 4 bases and J by 2 bases. Germline V gene sequence: CDR1 LNHDA, CDR2 SQIVND (reference sequence). CDR3 region: CASSTRDRPYEQYF. As DNA, the CDR3 is TGTGCCAGTAGTACCCGGGACAGGCCCTACGAGCAGTACTTC.